This TCR beta chain appears in the sequencing data of a study of blood T cell repertoires in COVID-19. Study details: Acute and convalescent COVID-19 samples came from the United States, Italy and Spain. Sample material is recorded as cDNA or gDNA derived from T cells, B-cell-depleted T cells, or PBMCs.

Sequenced by immunoSEQ multiplex PCR; TCRdb stores in-frame clones only, minus some. Of some 33,000 clones listed, 87% were seen once; the top ten hold 20% to 25%. The clonotype originates from a man aged 55 to 70 with acute or convalescent COVID-19. Source material: peripheral blood.

As DNA, the CDR3 is TGCAGCGGGGACAGGGGAGACACTGAAGCTTTCTTT. Protein product: CSGDRGDTEAFF. This chain uses TRBV29-1 with TRBJ1-1, with 10 positions matching TRBD1. The CDR3 consists of 12 residues. J was trimmed by 3 bases and V by 7 bases; bases with no gene match: 2. Looked up from germline, CDR1 is SQVTM and CDR2 is ANQGSEA.